This TCR beta chain was observed in a study of shared clonotypes between healthy human individuals. Looking at the study overall: A few men and a couple of women, aged 18 to 49, were donors.

Germline V gene sequence: CDR1 SQVTM, CDR2 ANQGSEA. The CDR3 totals 15 residues. Unmatched junction bases numbered 10, after V lost 5 bases and J lost 3 bases. Method: immunoSEQ multiplex PCR; TCRdb's copy keeps in-frame clones and lacks some. The sample yields about 660,000 clones, approximately 74% seen once. The receptor comes from a woman aged 25 to 39 in good health. Sequencing was done on a sample of memory CD4+ T cells sorted from blood. The subset denotes: CD45RA-negative fraction. J is TRBJ2-5 and V is TRBV29-1; 9 bases line up with TRBD2. The DNA of the CDR3 is TGCAGCGTTTGCCGACTAGCGGAACTAGAAGAGACCCAGTACTTC. Translation: CSVCRLAELEETQYF.